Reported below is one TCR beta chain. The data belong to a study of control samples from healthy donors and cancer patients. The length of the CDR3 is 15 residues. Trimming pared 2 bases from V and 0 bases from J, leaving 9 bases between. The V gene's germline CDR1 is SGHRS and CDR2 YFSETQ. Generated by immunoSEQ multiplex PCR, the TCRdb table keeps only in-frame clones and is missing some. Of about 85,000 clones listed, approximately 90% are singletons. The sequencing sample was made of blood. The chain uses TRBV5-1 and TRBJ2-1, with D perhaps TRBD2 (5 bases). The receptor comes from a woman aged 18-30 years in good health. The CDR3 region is CASSFEGLSYNEQFF. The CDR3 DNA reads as TGCGCCAGCAGCTTTGAGGGTCTCTCCTACAATGAGCAGTTCTTC. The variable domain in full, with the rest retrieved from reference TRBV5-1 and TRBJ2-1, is KAGVTQTPRYLIKTRGQQVTLSCSPISGHRSVSWYQQTPGQGLQFLFEYFSETQRNKGNFPGRFSGRQFSNSRSEMNVSTLELGDSALYLCASSFEGLSYNEQFFGPGTRLTVL.